The rows below give T cell receptor beta chains drawn from one sample of a study of blood T cell repertoires in COVID-19. The protocol was immunoSEQ multiplex PCR, while the TCRdb copy is restricted to in-frame clones and leaves out a portion. Of over 70,000 clones listed, roughly 78% are singletons. The source material was peripheral blood. The source of these receptors is an older woman with acute or convalescent COVID-19. The CDR3 runs from the conserved cysteine through the conserved F or W. The order of the fields is J gene, clone size, V gene, D gene, CDR3 DNA, CDR3 protein. A D gene is named only where the DNA matches it firmly. Only some rows state a clone size, as once, few, many or a class for expanded clones.

TRBJ2-5 NA TRBV6-5 NA TGTGCCAGCGTGGCGGGCGCGGGGACCCAGTACTTC CASVAGAGTQYF
TRBJ2-2 NA TRBV19 NA TGTGCCAGTAGTATAGCAGGGTTCACCGGGGAGCTGTTTTTT CASSIAGFTGELFF
TRBJ1-1 NA TRBV5-4 NA TGTGCCAGCAGCTTCAGGGGAACTGAAGCTTTCTTT CASSFRGTEAFF
TRBJ1-4 NA TRBV19 NA TGTGCCAGTAGTCACGGACTGGCTAATGAAAAACTGTTTTTT CASSHGLANEKLFF
TRBJ2-1 NA TRBV12-3/TRBV12-4 NA TGTGCCAGCAGTTTGGATGGGGGCTCGGGGTGGTTCTTC CASSLDGGSGWFF
TRBJ2-1 NA TRBV19 TRBD2 TGTGCCAGTAGTATTCAACTAGCGGGAAACAATGAGCAGTTCTTC CASSIQLAGNNEQFF
TRBJ2-5 NA TRBV7-3 NA TGTGCCAGCAGCTTAAGCGGGGCCAGGGAGACCCAGTACTTC CASSLSGARETQYF
TRBJ2-7 NA TRBV7-2 TRBD2 TGTGCCAGCAGCTTAGTTGGCGGGAGGGAGCAGTACTTC CASSLVGGREQYF
TRBJ2-1 NA TRBV27 TRBD2 TGTGCCAGCAGTTTACTAGCGGGAGGTTACAATGAGCAGTTCTTC CASSLLAGGYNEQFF
TRBJ2-2 NA TRBV27 NA TGTGCCAGCCGTAGTGGGGACATCGGGGAGCTGTTTTTT CASRSGDIGELFF
TRBJ2-7 once TRBV3-1/TRBV3-2 TRBD2 TGTGCCAGCAGCCTCTTGGGGAGCGGGGGCTCCTACGAGCAGTACTTC CASSLLGSGGSYEQYF
TRBJ2-2 NA TRBV25-1 NA TGTGCCAGCAGTGAAAGCAGGGATTGGGCCGGGGAGCTGTTTTTT CASSESRDWAGELFF
TRBJ2-7 few TRBV19 TRBD1 TGTGCCACAAAGCGACAGGGGGTCGACGAGCAGTACTTC CATKRQGVDEQYF
TRBJ1-6 NA TRBV5-6 NA TGTGCCAGCAGCGTAGCTCGTTTCAATTCACCCCTCCACTTT CASSVARFNSPLHF
TRBJ2-2 NA TRBV11-2 NA TGTGCCAGCAGCTTAAGCCCCTCGGTAGTCACCACCGGGGAGCTGTTTTTT CASSLSPSVVTTGELFF
TRBJ1-6 NA TRBV2 TRBD1 TGTGCCAGCAGTGAGACCGGGACAGGGAATTCACCCCTCCACTTT CASSETGTGNSPLHF
TRBJ1-1 NA TRBV28 TRBD1 TGTGCCAGCAGTCCCCCGGGACAGGGTATGAACACTGAAGCTTTCTTT CASSPPGQGMNTEAFF
TRBJ1-5 NA TRBV6-2/TRBV6-3 NA TGTGCCAGCAGCCAAGACAATAGCAATCAGCCCCAGCATTTT CASSQDNSNQPQHF
TRBJ1-2 NA TRBV6-1 NA TGTGCCAGCAGTGAAGCGAGAGAGGGTAGCTACACCTTC CASSEAREGSYTF
TRBJ1-4 NA TRBV6-5 TRBD1 TGTGCCAGCACGCCGGGACAGCCTAATGAAAAACTGTTTTTT CASTPGQPNEKLFF
TRBJ2-7 NA TRBV5-4 TRBD1 TGTGCCAGCAGCCGCCGGGACAGGGGGCTCTACGAGCAGTACTTC CASSRRDRGLYEQYF